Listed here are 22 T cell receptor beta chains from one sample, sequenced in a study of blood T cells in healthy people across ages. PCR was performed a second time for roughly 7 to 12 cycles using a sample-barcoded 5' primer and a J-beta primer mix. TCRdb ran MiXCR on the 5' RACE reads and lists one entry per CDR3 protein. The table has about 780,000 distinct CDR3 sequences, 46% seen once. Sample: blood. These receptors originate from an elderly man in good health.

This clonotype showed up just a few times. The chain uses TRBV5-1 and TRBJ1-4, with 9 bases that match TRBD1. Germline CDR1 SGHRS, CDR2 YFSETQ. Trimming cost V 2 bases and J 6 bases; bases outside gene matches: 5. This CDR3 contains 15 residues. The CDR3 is CASSLGGQGYEKLFF. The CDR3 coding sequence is TGCGCCAGCAGCTTAGGTGGACAGGGGTATGAAAAACTGTTTTTT.

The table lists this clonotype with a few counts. CDR3 nucleotides: TGTGCCATCAGTGAGGGCCGTCCTAGCGCCTTAAATGAGCAGTTCTTC. Residues: CAISEGRPSALNEQFF. This chain uses TRBV10-3 with TRBJ2-1; D may be TRBD2 (6 bases). The CDR3 totals 16 residues. Germline V gene sequence: CDR1 ENHRY, CDR2 SYGVKD. The V gene lost 2 bases and the J gene lost 7 bases, with 18 bases spanning the gap.

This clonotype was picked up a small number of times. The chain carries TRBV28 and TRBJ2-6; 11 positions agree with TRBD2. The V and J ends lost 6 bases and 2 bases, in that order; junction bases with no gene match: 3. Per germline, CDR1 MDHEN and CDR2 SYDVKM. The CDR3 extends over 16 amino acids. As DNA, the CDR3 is TGTGCCAGCAGACTAGCGGGAGTAGCTGGGGCCAACGTCCTGACTTTC. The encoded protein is CASRLAGVAGANVLTF. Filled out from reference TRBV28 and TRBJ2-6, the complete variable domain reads DVKVTQSSRYLVKRTGEKVFLECVQDMDHENMFWYRQDPGLGLRLIYFSYDVKMKEKGDIPEGYSVSREKKERFSLILESASTNQTSMYLCASRLAGVAGANVLTFGAGSRLTVL.

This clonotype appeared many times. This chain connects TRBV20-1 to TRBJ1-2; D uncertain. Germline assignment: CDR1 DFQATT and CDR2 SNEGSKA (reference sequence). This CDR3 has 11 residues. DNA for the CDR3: TGCACCCACCACGGGGTGGATGGCTACACCTTC. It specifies CTHHGVDGYTF.

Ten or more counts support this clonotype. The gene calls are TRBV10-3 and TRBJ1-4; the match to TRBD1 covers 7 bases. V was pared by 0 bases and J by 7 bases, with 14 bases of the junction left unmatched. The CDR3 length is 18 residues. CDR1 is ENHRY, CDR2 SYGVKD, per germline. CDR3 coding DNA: TGTGCCATCAGTGAGTCGACGACAGGGACGGAACGCTTTGAAAAACTGTTTTTT. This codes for CAISESTTGTERFEKLFF.

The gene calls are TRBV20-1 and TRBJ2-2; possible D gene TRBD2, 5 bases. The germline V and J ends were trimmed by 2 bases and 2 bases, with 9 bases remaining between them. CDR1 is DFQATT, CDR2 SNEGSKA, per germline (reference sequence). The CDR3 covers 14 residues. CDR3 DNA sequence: TGCAGTGCTAGACCTACTAGAAACACCGGGGAGCTGTTTTTT. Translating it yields CSARPTRNTGELFF.

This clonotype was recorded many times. The CDR3 sequence is CASSYIRTGGAGYGYTF. The CDR3 nucleotides read TGTGCCAGCAGTTACATTCGGACAGGGGGCGCGGGCTATGGCTACACCTTC. This chain joins TRBV6-5 and TRBJ1-2; 11 bases match TRBD1. CDR1 and CDR2 (germline): MNHEY, SVGAGI. CDR3 length equals 17 residues. V shed 2 bases, J shed 4 bases, and the junction held 9 bases outside the gene matches.

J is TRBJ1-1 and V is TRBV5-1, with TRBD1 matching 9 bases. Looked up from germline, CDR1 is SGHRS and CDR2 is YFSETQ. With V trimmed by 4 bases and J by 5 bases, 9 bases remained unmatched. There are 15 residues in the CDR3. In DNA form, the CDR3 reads TGCGCCAGCAGCATCCGGGACAGGGTCAGTACTGAAGCTTTCTTT. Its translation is CASSIRDRVSTEAFF.

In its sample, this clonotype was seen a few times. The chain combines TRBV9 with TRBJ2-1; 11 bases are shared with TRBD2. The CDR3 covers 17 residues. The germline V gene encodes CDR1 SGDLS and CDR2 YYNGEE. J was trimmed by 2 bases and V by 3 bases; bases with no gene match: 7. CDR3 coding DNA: TGTGCCAGCAGCGAGGCTAGCGGGAGGTCACCCTACAATGAGCAGTTCTTC. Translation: CASSEASGRSPYNEQFF.

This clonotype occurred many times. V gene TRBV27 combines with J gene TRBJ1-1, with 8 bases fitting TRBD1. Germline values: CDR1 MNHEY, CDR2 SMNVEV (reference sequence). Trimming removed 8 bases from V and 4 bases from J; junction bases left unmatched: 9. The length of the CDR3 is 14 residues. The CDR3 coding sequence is TGTGCCAGCGTCCCGACAGGGGCGGGCACTGAAGCTTTCTTT. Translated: CASVPTGAGTEAFF.

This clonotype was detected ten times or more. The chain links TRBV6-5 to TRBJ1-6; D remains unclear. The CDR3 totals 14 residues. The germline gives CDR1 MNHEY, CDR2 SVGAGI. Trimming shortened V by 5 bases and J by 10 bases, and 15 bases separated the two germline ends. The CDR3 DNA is TGTGCCAGCAGTCCGAGAGGATTACTGTCACCCCTCCACTTT. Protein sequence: CASSPRGLLSPLHF.

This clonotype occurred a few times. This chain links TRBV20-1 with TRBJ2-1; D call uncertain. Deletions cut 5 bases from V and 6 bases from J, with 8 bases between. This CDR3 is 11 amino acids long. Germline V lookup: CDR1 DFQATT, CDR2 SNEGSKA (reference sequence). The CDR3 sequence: CSAEMGNEQFF. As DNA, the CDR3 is TGCAGTGCTGAGATGGGCAATGAGCAGTTCTTC.

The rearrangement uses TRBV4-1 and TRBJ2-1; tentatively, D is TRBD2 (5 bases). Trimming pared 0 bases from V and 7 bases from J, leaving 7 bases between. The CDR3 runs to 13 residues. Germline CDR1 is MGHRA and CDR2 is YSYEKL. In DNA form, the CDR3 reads TGCGCCAGCAGCCAAGATCCGGGGAATGAGCAGTTCTTC. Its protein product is CASSQDPGNEQFF.

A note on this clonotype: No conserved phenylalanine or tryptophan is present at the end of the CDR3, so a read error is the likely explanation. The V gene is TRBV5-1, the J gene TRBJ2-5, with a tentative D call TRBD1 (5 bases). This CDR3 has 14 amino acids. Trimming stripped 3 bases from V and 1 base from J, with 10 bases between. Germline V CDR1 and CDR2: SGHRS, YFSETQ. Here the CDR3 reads CASSSGQFQETQYI. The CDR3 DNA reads TGCGCCAGCAGCTCCGGACAATTCCAAGAGACCCAGTACATC.

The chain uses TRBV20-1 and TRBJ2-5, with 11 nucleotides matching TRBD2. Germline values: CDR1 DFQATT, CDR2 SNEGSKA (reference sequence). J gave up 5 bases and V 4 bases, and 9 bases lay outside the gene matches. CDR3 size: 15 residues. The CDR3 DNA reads TGCAGTGCTAAATTAGCGGGGGGGCGTAAGGAGACCCAGTACTTC. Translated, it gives CSAKLAGGRKETQYF.

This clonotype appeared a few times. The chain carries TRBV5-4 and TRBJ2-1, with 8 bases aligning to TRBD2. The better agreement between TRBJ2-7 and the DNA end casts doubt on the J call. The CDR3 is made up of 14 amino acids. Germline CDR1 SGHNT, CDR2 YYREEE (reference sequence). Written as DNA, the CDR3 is TGTGCCAGCAGCTATAGCAGCGGGGGAAATGAGCAGTACTTC. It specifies CASSYSSGGNEQYF.

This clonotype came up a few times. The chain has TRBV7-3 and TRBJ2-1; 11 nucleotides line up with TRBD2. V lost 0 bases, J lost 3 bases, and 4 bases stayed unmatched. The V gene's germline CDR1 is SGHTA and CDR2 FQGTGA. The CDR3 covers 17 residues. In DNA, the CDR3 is TGTGCCAGCAGCTTAACTTCCGGGACTAGCGGCTACAATGAGCAGTTCTTC. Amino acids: CASSLTSGTSGYNEQFF.

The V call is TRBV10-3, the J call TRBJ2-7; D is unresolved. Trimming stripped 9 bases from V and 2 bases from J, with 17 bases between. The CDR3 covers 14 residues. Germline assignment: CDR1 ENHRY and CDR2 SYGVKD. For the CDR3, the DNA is TGTGCCATGAGGCCGGGCGGAACTACCTACGAGCAGTACTTC. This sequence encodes CAMRPGGTTYEQYF.

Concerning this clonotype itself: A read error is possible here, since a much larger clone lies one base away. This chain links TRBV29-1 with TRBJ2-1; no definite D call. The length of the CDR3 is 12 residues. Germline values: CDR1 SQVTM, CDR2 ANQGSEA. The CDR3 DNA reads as TGCAGCGCTAAGGCCTCCTACAGTGAGCAGTTCTTC. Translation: CSAKASYSEQFF.

CDR3 DNA: TGCAGCGTTGGGGCAATGCCAGGTGAAATCACAGATACGCAGTATTTT. It is translated as CSVGAMPGEITDTQYF. The J gene is TRBJ2-3, the V gene TRBV29-1; D gene unclear. V gave up 4 bases and J gave up 2 bases, with 19 bases separating them. The CDR3 runs to 16 residues. CDR1 and CDR2 from the germline V gene are SQVTM and ANQGSEA.

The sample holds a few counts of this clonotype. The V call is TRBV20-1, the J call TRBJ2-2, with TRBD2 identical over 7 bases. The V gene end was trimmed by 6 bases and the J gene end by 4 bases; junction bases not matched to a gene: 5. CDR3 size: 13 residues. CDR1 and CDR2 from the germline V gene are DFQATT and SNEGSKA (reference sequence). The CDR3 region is CSARTSSTGELFF. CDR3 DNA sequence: TGCAGTGCCCGGACTAGTTCCACCGGGGAGCTGTTTTTT.

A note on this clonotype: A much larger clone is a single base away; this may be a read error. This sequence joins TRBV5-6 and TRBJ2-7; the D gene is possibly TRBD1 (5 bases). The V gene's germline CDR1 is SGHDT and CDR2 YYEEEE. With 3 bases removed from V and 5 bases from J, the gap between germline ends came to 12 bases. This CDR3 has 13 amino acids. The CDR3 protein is CASSWWGGDEQYF. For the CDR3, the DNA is TGTGCCAGCAGCTGGTGGGGCGGCGACGAGCAGTACTTC.